This T cell receptor (beta chain) was found in a study of OX40 agonist ivuxolimab in advanced cancers. A word on this clone: This sample also contains other DNA sequences that code for the same CDR3.

Trimming left V 6 bases short and J 4 bases short, with 6 bases between. This CDR3 comprises 10 residues. Germline values: CDR1 SQVTM, CDR2 ANQGSEA. The table came from immunoSEQ multiplex PCR; TCRdb's copy has only in-frame clones and leaves some out. Found here are 57,000 or so clones, around 87% of them singletons; the top ten hold roughly 1.3%. The sequence was collected from an adult with an advanced solid tumor such as melanoma, head and neck, liver or kidney cancer. The chain joins TRBV29-1 to TRBJ1-1; D gene uncertain. The starting material was CD4+ or CD8+ T cells sorted from blood, obtained in a trial of the OX40 agonist ivuxolimab. The CDR3 sequence: CSVAGTEAFF. CDR3 DNA: TGCAGCGTCGCGGGCACTGAAGCTTTCTTT. The complete variable domain, with remaining parts taken from reference TRBV29-1 and TRBJ1-1, reads SAVISQKPSRDICQRGTSLTIQCQVDSQVTMMFWYRQQPGQSLTLIATANQGSEATYESGFVIDKFPISRPNLTFSTLTVSNMSPEDSSIYLCSVAGTEAFFGQGTRLTVV.